This T cell receptor (beta chain) was sequenced in a study of blood T cells in healthy people across ages (dated by TCRdb to 2014 to 2015). For context, the study as a whole: In model experiments, template switching captured about one uniquely barcoded TCR beta cDNA molecule for every two T cells. Using the same blood draw, the study looked at two additional independent replicas of 1 million unique cDNA reads for two donors, one aged 18 to 30 and the other aged 80 or older. Donors were grouped into four age groups: young (average about 15 years), middle-aged (roughly 37), aged (around 60) and long-lived (around 80). To avoid experimental bias, donors of different ages were randomly spread across the sequencing lanes. Using deep sequencing normalized with unique cDNA molecular identifiers, the study measured how TCR beta repertoire diversity changes with age. The investigation overall reported the following: A strong correlation was found between observed TCR beta diversity and the percentage of naive T cells measured by flow cytometry. As age increased, observed TCR beta diversity per million T cells dropped in a roughly linear way, and a significant reduction was already evident by age 40. Compared with the aged group, more naive CD4+ T cells, fewer expanded clones and increased TCR diversity were shown by the long-lived group, suggesting age selection. Because the CMV infection status of the donors was unknown, age-related changes in expanded clonotypes may potentially have been confounded. Estimates of total diversity based on one million sequenced T cells were regarded as lower bounds and as underestimates. Because profiling used bulk unsorted PBMCs, naive and antigen-experienced compartments could not be compared conclusively.

The receptor library was made with 5' RACE. Sequencing used an Illumina HiSeq 2500. A second roughly 7 to 11 cycle PCR used a sample-barcoded 5' primer and a J-beta primer mix. Each TCR beta cDNA molecule received a unique molecular identifier from a template-switch 5' adaptor carrying 12 random nucleotides. Each sample yielded at least 2.5 million CDR3-containing paired-end reads. All of the RNA was converted into first-strand cDNA using the Mint cDNA synthesis kit, with a TRBC-specific oligonucleotide serving as the primer. After uracil-DNA glycosylase treatment, a first 18-cycle PCR used universal primers M1SS and BC2_uni_R on all cDNA. Processing in the source paper ran as follows. Each sample was normalized by randomly selecting 1 million high-quality reads, each carrying a distinct molecular identifier. Instead of being binned into consensus sequences, reads with shared molecular identifiers were discarded. CDR3 identification, clonotype clustering and error correction used MiTCR with a Q25 quality threshold and the strictest error-elimination algorithm. A nonparametric unseen species model with Euler transformation was used to estimate a lower bound on total TCR beta diversity. Through fastp at Q25 and MiXCR, TCRdb rebuilt clones from the public reads, retaining in-frame beta chains. Identical CDR3 proteins give one entry, which carries the most common genes and DNA. TCRdb, not the authors, supplied the V and J calls. This sample is represented by 600,000 to 800,000 distinct CDR3 sequences; 40% to 65% of them were singletons. The ten largest clones add up to roughly 13% of the sample.

This clonotype has a single count. The antigen it binds to is not known. No much larger clone is present one base from it, and per-base qualities are unavailable. A single read makes a weak case. Trimming removed 0 bases from V and 5 bases from J, leaving 14 bases between the germline ends. CDR1 and CDR2 are drawn from the germline V gene: KGHSH, LQKENI. Including cysteine and phenylalanine, the CDR3 has 15 amino acids. Only the CDR3 DNA is retained, 45 bases long and in frame from the first base. The donors were roughly 39 Caucasian individuals from Russia, aged about 6 to 100 years, who were systemically healthy. Around 10 milliliters of peripheral blood were collected from each donor into EDTA-treated Vacutainer tubes. Ficoll-Paque density-gradient centrifugation was used to isolate PBMCs, with at least 7 million obtained per sample. Total RNA was extracted from PBMCs with Trizol reagent, with at least 6 micrograms obtained per sample. Naive CD45RAhigh/CD27high T cell percentages were measured by flow cytometry on a PBMC aliquot from every donor.

The receptor was derived from a woman of 80 years or more in good health. The sample was blood. Recombination linked TRBV18 to TRBJ2-7; the D gene lacks a confident call. CDR3 sequence: CASSPPSLRADEQYF. The bases read TGTGCCAGCTCACCACCGTCACTTCGTGCGGACGAGCAGTACTTC.